This TCR beta chain was identified during a study of identical twins (dated by TCRdb to the mid-2010s). Some background on the complete study: To test whether fetal clonotypes persist, the study used deep sequencing on TCR alpha and beta repertoires from monozygotic twins, unrelated adults of various ages, and cord blood. To rule out contamination, the twin experiments were replicated at different times with different library preparation protocols. Here is what the overall study found, with its caveats: In monozygotic twins, out-of-frame TCR alpha sharing was systematically underestimated by recombination models, although the models agreed with sharing between unrelated individuals. Abundant cord blood beta clonotypes had fewer insertions, young adult naive repertoires showed a similar but weaker trend, and memory repertoires showed no such trend. Invariant T cells such as MAIT and iNKT could partly confound zero-insertion analyses, though diverse VJ usage argued against this for most clonotypes. Compared with coincidental sharing between unrelated individuals, out-of-frame TCR alpha sequences shared between twins showed an excess of sequences with low generation probability. Because the same donors could not be followed over many years, the conclusions depended on cross-sectional statistical analysis. In beta out-of-frame sequences, excess twin sharing was weaker, because having fewer shared sequences lowered the signal-to-noise ratio.

With regard to this clonotype: The specificity of this receptor is unknown. No per-base quality is available; no much larger clone lies one base away.

Only healthy Caucasian donors were included. Library method: 5' RACE. Data came from an Illumina HiSeq 2000. A universal primer binding site was added through template switching, and the final cDNA carried a unique molecular identifier so that TCR cDNA molecules could be counted accurately. Specific primers in the conserved constant-segment region were used to synthesize first-strand cDNA for the TCR alpha and beta chains. To control for contamination, every cDNA library carried two barcodes: a SMART-Mk sample barcode plus Illumina barcodes. TruSeq adapter sequences, together with Illumina sample barcodes, were added in two successive PCR steps. The Illumina HiSeq platform was used with custom primers to sequence TCR alpha and beta cDNA libraries. In the source study's methods: Unique molecular identifiers were extracted from raw reads with MiGEC, and CDR3 positions were determined with MiXCR. Recombination models were inferred per individual with the repgenHMM and IGoR tools using an EM algorithm. The analysis of shared clonotypes was done with the tcR package in R, with sharing normalized by the product of cloneset sizes. Out-of-frame nonproductive sequences were analyzed to study raw recombination free of thymic and clonal selection effects. The raw public data were reprocessed by TCRdb itself: fastp quality trimming at Q25, MiXCR clonotype calling, in-frame beta chains only. Each CDR3 protein appears once, grouped with its most common genes and DNA. TCRdb's processing, not the study's, gives the V and J calls here. This sample is represented by around 1.7 million distinct CDR3 sequences; 32% of them were singletons. The top ten constitute about 0.27% of the sample.

From V the trimming removes 3 bases and from J it removes 0 bases, while the gene matches leave 1 base of the junction unaccounted for. From cysteine to phenylalanine, the CDR3 is 16 amino acids long. Just the 48-base CDR3 DNA is kept, in frame starting at base 1. The CDR1 and CDR2 encoded by the germline V gene are ENHRY and SYGVKD. The sample comprised cord blood. The chain is made from TRBV10-3 and TRBJ2-1, and 11 junction bases match TRBD2. The receptor was derived from a newborn girl in good health. The nucleotides are TGTGCCATCAGTGATACTAGCGGGAGCTCCTACAATGAGCAGTTCTTC. This yields the protein CAISDTSGSSYNEQFF.